This T cell receptor beta chain was found in a study of beta chain features in type 1 diabetes. Between the trimmed V and J ends, which lost 5 bases and 5 bases, there was a span of 18 bases. CDR3 size: 15 residues. The V gene's germline CDR1 is MDHEN and CDR2 SYDVKM. The authors reverse transcribed all of the isolated RNA, so sequencing captured expressed TCRB transcripts. Assay used: immunoSEQ multiplex PCR; TCRdb lists only in-frame clones, some missing. Altogether about 290,000 clones are present, roughly 8% being singletons, with the ten largest covering more than 0.9%. The sample was central memory CD4+ T cells from blood. The sequence derives from a woman between 18 and 29 years old in good health. This chain links TRBV28 with TRBJ1-2; D call uncertain. CDR3 residues: CASSPPGSELYGYTF. The CDR3 DNA reads TGTGCCAGCAGTCCCCCGGGTTCTGAGTTATATGGCTACACCTTC.